This passage covers 2 T cell receptor beta chains from one sample sequenced in a study of T cells in Graves' hyperthyroidism and ophthalmopathy. RNA transcripts were the template for amplifying TCR beta CDR3 regions. During a first-round RT-PCR of the TCR CDR3, the HTBI primer set was used. From the multiplex PCR reads, TCRdb called clonotypes with MiXCR, one entry per CDR3 protein. The sample records some 350,000 distinct CDR3 sequences, roughly an eighth being singletons. Sequences were obtained from blood. The receptors come from a woman aged 40 to 49 with Graves' ophthalmopathy.

Ten or more counts support this clonotype. V and J are TRBV6-1 and TRBJ1-1, with D maybe TRBD1 (5 bases). Trimming pared 7 bases from V and 5 bases from J, leaving 14 bases between. The CDR3 is 13 residues long. Germline V CDR1 and CDR2: MNHNS, SASEGT. CDR3 coding DNA: TGTGCCAGCAAGGGCCTCGGGGCGACTGAAGCTTTCTTT. Translation gives CASKGLGATEAFF.

A few counts support this clonotype. The V gene is TRBV2, the J gene TRBJ2-7; tentative D call: TRBD1 (5 bases). The germline V gene has CDR1 SNHLY and CDR2 FYNNEI. The CDR3 has 15 residues. Trimming stripped 3 bases from V and 0 bases from J, with 12 bases between. The CDR3 is CASSDEAGSSYEQYF. CDR3 nucleotides: TGTGCCAGCAGTGATGAGGCAGGGTCCTCCTACGAGCAGTACTTC. The full variable domain, its missing parts supplied by reference TRBV2 and TRBJ2-7, is EPEVTQTPSHQVTQMGQEVILRCVPISNHLYFYWYRQILGQKVEFLVSFYNNEISEKSEIFDDQFSVERPDGSNFTLKIRSTKLEDSAMYFCASSDEAGSSYEQYFGPGTRLTVT.